This T cell receptor beta chain came from a study of beta chain features in type 1 diabetes. Regarding the study as a whole: Moderate but significant shortening of TCRB CDR3s was recorded in all four CD4+ subsets from Type 1 diabetes patients.

Expressed TCRB transcripts were sequenced after all isolated RNA was converted to cDNA. Profiled with immunoSEQ multiplex PCR; TCRdb holds only in-frame clones, not every one. Counted here are under 300,000 clones, around 24% occurring once; the ten biggest clones make up around 0.011%. Germline V gives CDR1 SSHAT, CDR2 FNYEAQ (reference sequence). The CDR3 consists of 14 residues. The sample holds a few counts of this clone. Antigen: not known. An end of the junction does not agree with germline; a read error may underlie this. This TCR was recovered from a woman under 40 with type 1 diabetes. Input material: naive CD4+ T cells from blood. The chain combines TRBV7-7 with TRBJ2-5; the D gene is possibly TRBD1 (5 bases). As DNA, the CDR3 is TGTGCTAGCAGCTTAAGGGGTTGGGAAGAGACCCAGTACTTC. It translates to CASSLRGWEETQYF.